Listed here are 3 T cell receptor beta chains from one sample, sequenced in a study of cytomegalovirus exposure and HLA in healthy donors. Libraries were prepared by immunoSEQ multiplex PCR; TCRdb keeps only in-frame clonotypes and omits some of them. The sample gives tens of thousands of clones, approximately 90% of which show up once; 2.1% is in the top ten. Sequences were obtained from PBMCs. Receptors originate from a man younger than 40 in good health and CMV-seronegative.

The rearrangement links TRBV6-5 to TRBJ1-2; TRBD1 matches 9 bases. Germline CDR1 MNHEY, CDR2 SVGAGI. V shed 6 bases and J 8 bases; nucleotides not matched to a gene: 7. The CDR3 is made up of 13 amino acids. The CDR3: CASRKQGAEGYTF. CDR3 DNA sequence: TGTGCCAGCAGGAAACAGGGGGCGGAAGGCTACACCTTC.

In DNA, the CDR3 is TGTGCCAGCAGCCCGATGCTCAAGCGCGAACCTAACTATGGCTACACCTTC. This codes for CASSPMLKREPNYGYTF. This chain uses TRBV14 with TRBJ1-2; no definite D call. Germline CDR1 SGHDN, CDR2 FVKESK. V was trimmed by 4 bases and J by 0 bases, leaving 18 bases between them. The CDR3 covers 17 residues.

This clone was observed once. V gene TRBV28 combines with J gene TRBJ1-2; 7 nucleotides match TRBD1. CDR1 is MDHEN, CDR2 SYDVKM, per germline. V lost 6 bases to trimming and J lost 3 bases; unmatched junction nucleotides: 7. The CDR3 is 14 residues long. CDR3: CASSDRALYYGYTF. The CDR3 region has the DNA TGTGCCAGCAGCGACAGGGCCCTGTACTATGGCTACACCTTC.